These 15 T cell receptor beta chains share one sample of origin, sequenced in a study of graft-versus-host responses after intestinal transplantation. The method was immunoSEQ multiplex PCR; TCRdb's version includes in-frame clones alone and lacks a portion of them. The top ten hold 1.3% of the sample, which has over 55,000 clones, about 92% seen once. These receptors' targets are unknown. Source: unstimulated CD8+ T cells sorted from spleen or lymph node cells, taken before intestinal transplant. The receptors were sampled from a human donor who received an intestinal transplant.

This clone was seen more than once but under ten times. The gene calls are TRBV13 and TRBJ1-1; tentative D call: TRBD1 (5 bases). Trimming pared 4 bases from V and 0 bases from J, leaving 12 bases between. The germline V gene encodes CDR1 PRHDT and CDR2 FYEKMQ (reference sequence). The CDR3 extends over 15 amino acids. In nucleotides, the CDR3 is TGTGCCAGCAGCTCCGGGGGGGAAGTGAACACTGAAGCTTTCTTT. As protein: CASSSGGEVNTEAFF. Complete variable domain (other parts from reference TRBV13 and TRBJ1-1): AAGVIQSPRHLIKEKRETATLKCYPIPRHDTVYWYQQGPGQDPQFLISFYEKMQSDKGSIPDRFSAQQFSDYHSELNMSSLELGDSALYFCASSSGGEVNTEAFFGQGTRLTVV.

The chain links TRBV13 to TRBJ1-4; tentative D call: TRBD1 (5 bases). V lost 8 bases and J lost 4, with 11 bases in between. Germline V CDR1 and CDR2: PRHDT, FYEKMQ (reference sequence). This CDR3 has 13 amino acids. The CDR3 loop reads CASAWGGNEKLFF. CDR3 nucleotides: TGTGCCAGCGCATGGGGCGGTAATGAAAAACTGTTTTTT.

The chain combines TRBV9 with TRBJ2-1, with a tentative D call TRBD1 (5 bases). CDR1 is SGDLS, CDR2 YYNGEE, per germline. V was clipped by 4 bases and J by 7 bases, with 9 bases between them. The CDR3 runs 12 residues. CDR3 nucleotides: TGTGCCAGCAGCCCCAAGGGGAATGAGCAGTTCTTC. It encodes CASSPKGNEQFF.

This clone was counted a few times. The genes are TRBV5-6 and TRBJ2-7; no reliable D call. The CDR3 sequence is 16 residues long. Trimming removed 0 bases at V and 2 bases at J, with 15 bases between. Germline V gene data show CDR1 as SGHDT and CDR2 as YYEEEE. This CDR3 reads CASSLAADPGAYEQYF. The CDR3 DNA is TGTGCCAGCAGCTTGGCCGCGGATCCCGGCGCCTACGAGCAGTACTTC. Full variable domain (missing parts from reference TRBV5-6 and TRBJ2-7): DAGVTQSPTHLIKTRGQQVTLRCSPKSGHDTVSWYQQALGQGPQFIFQYYEEEERQRGNFPDRFSGHQFPNYSSELNVNALLLGDSALYLCASSLAADPGAYEQYFGPGTRLTVT.

This rearrangement joins TRBV7-8 to TRBJ2-1; 12 bases line up with TRBD2. The CDR3 is 18 residues long. Germline assignment: CDR1 SGHVS and CDR2 FQNEAQ. The V segment lost 5 bases and the J segment 5 bases; nucleotides outside the gene matches: 13. The CDR3 nucleotides are TGTGCCAGCAGCCACATACTAGCGGGGGGCCCAAGGAACAATGAGCAGTTCTTC. As protein: CASSHILAGGPRNNEQFF.

CDR3 in amino acids: CASSLGGAGGPDTQYF. The CDR3 DNA reads as TGTGCCAGCAGCTTAGGGGGAGCGGGGGGTCCAGATACGCAGTATTTT. The rearrangement uses TRBV11-2 and TRBJ2-3; 9 positions match TRBD2. CDR3 length: 16 amino acids. Germline V gene lookup returns CDR1 SGHAT and CDR2 FQNNGV. The V gene end was trimmed by 1 base and the J gene end by 4 bases; junction bases not matched to a gene: 6.

This chain uses TRBV29-1 with TRBJ1-1; no clear D. This CDR3 spans 12 amino acids. Germline CDR1 SQVTM, CDR2 ANQGSEA. V lost 0 bases, J lost 8 bases, and 10 bases lay in between. The CDR3 DNA reads TGCAGCGTTGAAGATGCGCAGGCAGAAGCTTTCTTT. Its translation: CSVEDAQAEAFF.

The chain recombines TRBV5-4 with TRBJ2-3, with a possible D match to TRBD2 (5 bases). The CDR3 consists of 15 residues. V shed 4 bases and J shed 2 bases, with 14 bases lying between them. Per the germline V gene, CDR1 is SGHNT and CDR2 is YYREEE (reference sequence). CDR3: CASSHETGYTDTQYF. In DNA, the CDR3 is TGTGCCAGCAGCCACGAAACGGGGTACACAGATACGCAGTATTTT. The full variable domain, completed using reference TRBV5-4 and TRBJ2-3, is ETGVTQSPTHLIKTRGQQVTLRCSSQSGHNTVSWYQQALGQGPQFIFQYYREEENGRGNFPPRFSGLQFPNYSSELNVNALELDDSALYLCASSHETGYTDTQYFGPGTRLTVL.

In DNA form, the CDR3 reads TGTGCCAGCAGCTTGGGGACAGGGACAGGGTACGAGCAGTACTTC. Its protein product is CASSLGTGTGYEQYF. The J gene is TRBJ2-7, the V gene TRBV5-6, with 9 positions matching TRBD1. The V and J ends lost 0 bases and 4 bases, in that order; junction bases with no gene match: 5. Germline lookup yields CDR1 SGHDT and CDR2 YYEEEE. This CDR3 has 15 amino acids.

The chain is built from TRBV13 and TRBJ2-7, with 8 positions matching TRBD1. The CDR3 spans 16 residues. Germline CDR1 and CDR2: PRHDT and FYEKMQ (reference sequence). The J segment lost 3 bases and the V segment lost 0 bases, leaving 7 bases of the junction unmatched. Written as DNA, the CDR3 is TGTGCCAGCAGCTTAGGGGACAGGGCCGACCTCTACGAGCAGTACTTC. Amino acid sequence: CASSLGDRADLYEQYF. Full variable domain (rest looked up from reference TRBV13 and TRBJ2-7): AAGVIQSPRHLIKEKRETATLKCYPIPRHDTVYWYQQGPGQDPQFLISFYEKMQSDKGSIPDRFSAQQFSDYHSELNMSSLELGDSALYFCASSLGDRADLYEQYFGPGTRLTVT.

This clone was found once. The chain combines TRBV6-1 with TRBJ1-2, with a weak D call TRBD1 (5 bases). V dropped 5 bases and J dropped 7 bases, with 17 bases sitting between them. Germline V gene sequence: CDR1 MNHNS, CDR2 SASEGT. The CDR3 runs 14 residues. CDR3: CASSSWGGGSGYTF. The DNA of the CDR3 is TGTGCCAGCAGTTCCTGGGGCGGAGGGAGTGGCTACACCTTC.

The chain uses TRBV19 and TRBJ1-1, with a weak D call TRBD1 (5 bases). CDR3 size: 13 residues. Germline assignment: CDR1 LNHDA and CDR2 SQIVND (reference sequence). V was pared by 5 bases and J by 3 bases, with 10 bases between. Written as DNA, the CDR3 is TGTGCCAGTAGTTGGACACCATACACTGAAGCTTTCTTT. Amino acids: CASSWTPYTEAFF.

The chain is built from TRBV9 and TRBJ1-2; no clear D gene. This CDR3 contains 14 residues. Germline CDR1 reads SGDLS; CDR2 reads YYNGEE. With 3 bases removed from V and 7 bases from J, the gap between germline ends came to 16 bases. The CDR3, as DNA: TGTGCCAGCAGCGGTCAACGGTCTTACCCTGGCTACACCTTC. Its translation is CASSGQRSYPGYTF.

The CDR3 coding sequence is TGTGCCAGCAGTGAAGCGGGACAGGTTAAGGCTGAAGCTTTCTTT. It translates to CASSEAGQVKAEAFF. The gene calls are TRBV2 and TRBJ1-1; 8 bases line up with TRBD1. Looked up from germline, CDR1 is SNHLY and CDR2 is FYNNEI. The CDR3 runs 15 residues. V shed 0 bases, J shed 6 bases, and the junction held 6 bases outside the gene matches.

This clone is medium-sized by share. The chain recombines TRBV7-9 with TRBJ1-3, with 7 bases matching TRBD1. Per the germline V gene, CDR1 is SEHNR and CDR2 is FQNEAQ (reference sequence). This CDR3 is 14 amino acids long. With 8 bases clipped from V and 8 bases from J, the junction kept 12 bases outside the gene matches. CDR3 loop: CASHPSEQGDTIYF. As DNA, the CDR3 is TGTGCCAGCCACCCTAGCGAGCAGGGGGACACCATATATTTT. Looking up the rest from reference TRBV7-9 and TRBJ1-3 gives the full variable domain: DTGVSQNPRHKITKRGQNVTFRCDPISEHNRLYWYRQTLGQGPEFLTYFQNEAQLEKSRLLSDRFSAERPKGSFSTLEIQRTEQGDSAMYLCASHPSEQGDTIYFGEGSWLTVV.